This T cell receptor (beta chain) was profiled in a study of blood T cells in healthy people across ages. This clonotype has a handful of counts. The CDR3 extends over 12 amino acids. From germline, CDR1 is MDHEN and CDR2 SYDVKM. V shed 7 bases and J 4 bases; nucleotides not matched to a gene: 3. A second PCR, run for about 6 to 11 cycles, used a sample-barcoded 5' primer plus a J-beta primer mix. TCRdb independently ran MiXCR on the 5' RACE reads; one entry per CDR3 protein. This table has some 920,000 distinct CDR3 sequences, roughly 51% appearing once. Source material: blood. The chain employs TRBV28 and TRBJ1-1; 7 bases fit TRBD1. The sequence was obtained from an older woman in good health. This CDR3 reads CASTTGVTEAFF. DNA of the CDR3: TGTGCCAGCACTACAGGGGTCACTGAAGCTTTCTTT.